The 6 T cell receptor beta chains given below trace back to one sample, sequenced in a study of OX40 agonist ivuxolimab in advanced cancers. The protocol was immunoSEQ multiplex PCR, while the TCRdb copy is restricted to in-frame clones and leaves out a portion. The sample yields tens of thousands of clones, more than 75% seen once. Sequencing was performed on CD4+ or CD8+ T cells sorted from blood, taken in a trial of the OX40 agonist ivuxolimab. The source is an adult with an advanced solid tumor such as melanoma, head and neck, liver or kidney cancer.

The chain recombines TRBV6-5 with TRBJ1-3, with D uncertain. The germline V gene has CDR1 MNHEY and CDR2 SVGAGI. The CDR3 contains 12 residues. V was clipped by 10 bases and J by 4 bases, with 11 bases between them. CDR3 nucleotide sequence: TGTGCCACTACGGGTTACGGAAACACCATATATTTT. This codes for CATTGYGNTIYF.

The chain employs TRBV28 and TRBJ2-7; D may be TRBD1 (6 bases). The CDR3 runs 14 residues. Deletions cut 8 bases from V and 0 bases from J, with 14 bases between. The germline CDR1 and CDR2 sequences are MDHEN and SYDVKM. The CDR3 loop reads CASFRQASSYEQYF. CDR3 nucleotides: TGTGCCAGCTTCCGACAGGCCAGCTCCTACGAGCAGTACTTC.

CDR3 residues: CASSPRTEWDNYGYTF. The CDR3 region has the DNA TGTGCCAGCAGTCCCCGGACGGAGTGGGATAACTATGGCTACACCTTC. The V call is TRBV27, the J call TRBJ1-2; D not certain. Trimming removed 5 bases from V and 1 base from J, with 17 bases in between. The length of the CDR3 is 16 residues. From germline, CDR1 is MNHEY and CDR2 SMNVEV (reference sequence).

J is TRBJ2-5 and V is TRBV6-5, with a possible D match to TRBD2 (6 bases). Germline CDR1 MNHEY, CDR2 SVGAGI. V was trimmed by 2 bases and J by 1 base, leaving 8 bases between them. This CDR3 has 14 amino acids. The CDR3 DNA sequence: TGTGCCAGCAGTTACGGAGGGAGCCAAGAGACCCAGTACTTC. Translation: CASSYGGSQETQYF.

The CDR3, as DNA: TGTGCCAGCAGCGGAGAACAGGGGAGGTCTGAAAAACTGTTTTTT. Its translation is CASSGEQGRSEKLFF. The gene calls are TRBV2 and TRBJ1-4; 7 nucleotides agree with TRBD1. CDR1 and CDR2 (germline): SNHLY, FYNNEI. CDR3 length: 15 residues. V lost 6 bases and J lost 7; bases outside the gene matches: 11.

The V gene is TRBV6-1, the J gene TRBJ1-5; D is uncertain. This CDR3 is built from 13 residues. Between the trimmed V and J ends, which lost 7 bases and 0 bases, there was a span of 7 bases. The germline CDR1 and CDR2 sequences are MNHNS and SASEGT. The CDR3 coding sequence is TGTGCCAGCATCGACTATAGCAATCAGCCCCAGCATTTT. Translated, it gives CASIDYSNQPQHF.